These 7 T cell receptor beta chains were all obtained from the same sample, sequenced in a study of ipilimumab plus nivolumab after autologous stem cell transplantation. Generated by immunoSEQ multiplex PCR, the TCRdb table keeps only in-frame clones and is missing some. The data contain about 4,800 clones, about two thirds of them singletons. This specimen consisted of PBMCs, obtained in a trial of ipilimumab plus nivolumab as post-transplant consolidation. Receptors were obtained from a male donor with multiple myeloma.

A few counts support this clone. This chain joins TRBV11-1 and TRBJ2-1, with a tentative D call TRBD2 (6 bases). V lost 5 bases and J 0 bases, leaving 14 bases between the germline ends. Germline assignment: CDR1 SGHAT and CDR2 FQDESV (reference sequence). This CDR3 comprises 16 residues. CDR3 nucleotides: TGTGCCAGCAGCCGAGGACGACTAGGCTCCTACAATGAGCAGTTCTTC. Protein sequence: CASSRGRLGSYNEQFF.

This chain links TRBV7-3 with TRBJ2-2; D may match TRBD1 or TRBD2 (5 bases each). The germline V gene encodes CDR1 SGHTA and CDR2 FQGTGA. The CDR3 sequence is 14 residues long. V was pared by 4 bases and J by 5 bases, with 11 bases between. As DNA, the CDR3 is TGTGCCAGCAGCTCGGACTGGGGGACCGGGGAGCTGTTTTTT. This sequence encodes CASSSDWGTGELFF. Combining the CDR3 with reference TRBV7-3 and TRBJ2-2 gives the whole variable domain GAGVSQTPSNKVTEKGKYVELRCDPISGHTALYWYRQSLGQGPEFLIYFQGTGAADDSGLPNDRFFAVRPEGSVSTLKIQRTERGDSAVYLCASSSDWGTGELFFGEGSRLTVL.

J is TRBJ2-1 and V is TRBV2, with D possibly matching TRBD1 (5 bases). Per germline, CDR1 SNHLY and CDR2 FYNNEI. There are 15 residues in the CDR3. Trimming took off 6 bases at V and 0 bases at J, with 12 bases between the two ends. The CDR3 here is CASSPDRSSYNEQFF. The CDR3, as DNA: TGTGCCAGCAGCCCAGACAGAAGCTCCTACAATGAGCAGTTCTTC.

The chain is built from TRBV10-3 and TRBJ2-7; either TRBD1 or TRBD2 may fit D (5 bases each). This CDR3 has 18 amino acids. In germline, CDR1 is ENHRY, CDR2 SYGVKD. Trimming took 0 bases from V and 5 from J, leaving 23 bases between them. CDR3 in amino acids: CAISESTPGTHRVHEQYF. In DNA, the CDR3 is TGTGCCATCAGTGAGTCCACTCCCGGGACCCATCGGGTCCACGAGCAGTACTTC.

V usage is TRBV18 and J usage is TRBJ2-7; 9 positions agree with TRBD2. CDR1 and CDR2 from the germline V gene are KGHSH and LQKENI. After removal of 4 bases from V and 1 base from J, the junction contained 5 bases not matched to a gene. This CDR3 has 15 residues. DNA of the CDR3: TGTGCCAGCTCACGCGGACTAGCGTTTTCCTACGAGCAGTACTTC. Its translation: CASSRGLAFSYEQYF.

The chain combines TRBV6-4 with TRBJ2-3; D might be TRBD2 (5 bases). V shed 11 bases and J shed 6 bases, with 12 bases lying between them. Germline lookup yields CDR1 MRHNA and CDR2 SNTAGT. The CDR3 runs to 11 residues. CDR3 in amino acids: CADGNQDTQYF. CDR3 nucleotide sequence: TGTGCCGACGGGAACCAGGATACGCAGTATTTT.

The chain employs TRBV14 and TRBJ2-1; 8 bases map to TRBD2. In germline, CDR1 is SGHDN, CDR2 FVKESK. V dropped 1 base and J dropped 5; count of bases not matched to a gene: 7. This CDR3 spans 16 amino acids. CDR3 sequence reads: CASSQVASGPNNEQFF. The CDR3 DNA reads as TGTGCCAGCAGCCAAGTCGCTAGCGGGCCAAACAATGAGCAGTTCTTC.